These 5 T cell receptor beta chains came from one sample sequenced in a study of T-cell memory formation after mild COVID-19. TCRdb re-called the 5' RACE reads through MiXCR, storing one row per CDR3 protein. The sample lists a few hundred thousand distinct CDR3 sequences; under 25% were seen once. Sequenced: PBMCs or a T cell subset sorted from them (not recorded which). The receptor source for this set is a man aged 18 to 30 who had mild COVID-19 (a few samples of this study predate the infection). Cell type and time point are not known.

This clonotype was detected only a few times. This CDR3 is CASSQVAAGDDKNIQYF. CDR3 sequence (DNA): TGTGCCAGCAGCCAAGTTGCGGCAGGCGATGACAAAAACATTCAGTACTTC. The genes are TRBV4-2 and TRBJ2-4, with D hard to call. The CDR3 extends over 17 amino acids. Trimming shortened V by 1 base and J by 3 bases, and 16 bases separated the two germline ends. Germline V gene data show CDR1 as LGHNA and CDR2 as YNFKEQ.

The rearrangement links TRBV5-1 to TRBJ2-1; D might be TRBD1 (6 bases). Germline lookup yields CDR1 SGHRS and CDR2 YFSETQ. The V end was cut by 4 bases, the J end by 8 bases, with 22 bases between. The CDR3 is made up of 16 amino acids. The CDR3 region is CASSQDPDSLGDEQFF. For the CDR3, the DNA is TGCGCCAGCAGCCAGGACCCGGACAGTTTAGGCGATGAGCAGTTCTTC.

The chain links TRBV5-1 to TRBJ1-6; no clear D. Germline loops: CDR1 SGHRS, CDR2 YFSETQ. V lost 0 bases and J lost 7, with 8 bases in between. The CDR3 runs 14 residues. The CDR3 DNA sequence: TGCGCCAGCAGCTTGGACAAGTCAAATTCACCCCTCCACTTT. Translation: CASSLDKSNSPLHF.

This clonotype was observed a handful of times. The chain has TRBV20-1 and TRBJ2-7; no reliable D call. The V and J ends lost 6 bases and 3 bases respectively, with 21 bases between them. Germline V lookup: CDR1 DFQATT, CDR2 SNEGSKA (reference sequence). The CDR3 contains 15 residues. The CDR3 protein is CSAPNLDGLGYEQYF. The CDR3 nucleotides are TGCAGTGCCCCTAATCTCGACGGTCTAGGCTACGAGCAGTACTTC.

The chain couples TRBV5-1 to TRBJ2-1, with D uncertain. Trimming shortened V by 4 bases and J by 5 bases, and 13 bases separated the two germline ends. The germline CDR1 and CDR2 sequences are SGHRS and YFSETQ. The CDR3 length is 14 residues. Here the CDR3 reads CASSPGQVDNEQFF. CDR3 bases: TGCGCCAGCAGCCCGGGTCAGGTCGACAATGAGCAGTTCTTC.